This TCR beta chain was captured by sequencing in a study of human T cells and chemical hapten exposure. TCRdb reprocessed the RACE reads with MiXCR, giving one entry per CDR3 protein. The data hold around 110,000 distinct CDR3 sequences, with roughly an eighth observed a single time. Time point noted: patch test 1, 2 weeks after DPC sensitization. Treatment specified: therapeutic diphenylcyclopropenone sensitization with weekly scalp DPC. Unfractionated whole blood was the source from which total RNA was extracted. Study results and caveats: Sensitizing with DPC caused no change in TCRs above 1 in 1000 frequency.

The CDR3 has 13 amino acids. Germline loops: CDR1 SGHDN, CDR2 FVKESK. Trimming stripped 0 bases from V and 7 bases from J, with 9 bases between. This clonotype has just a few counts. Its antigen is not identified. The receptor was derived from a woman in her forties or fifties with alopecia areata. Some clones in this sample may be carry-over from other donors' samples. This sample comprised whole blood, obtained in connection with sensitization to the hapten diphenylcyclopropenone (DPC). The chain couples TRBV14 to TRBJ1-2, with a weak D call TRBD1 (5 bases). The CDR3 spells CASSQDPRAGYTF. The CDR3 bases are TGTGCCAGCAGCCAAGATCCCAGGGCTGGCTACACCTTC.